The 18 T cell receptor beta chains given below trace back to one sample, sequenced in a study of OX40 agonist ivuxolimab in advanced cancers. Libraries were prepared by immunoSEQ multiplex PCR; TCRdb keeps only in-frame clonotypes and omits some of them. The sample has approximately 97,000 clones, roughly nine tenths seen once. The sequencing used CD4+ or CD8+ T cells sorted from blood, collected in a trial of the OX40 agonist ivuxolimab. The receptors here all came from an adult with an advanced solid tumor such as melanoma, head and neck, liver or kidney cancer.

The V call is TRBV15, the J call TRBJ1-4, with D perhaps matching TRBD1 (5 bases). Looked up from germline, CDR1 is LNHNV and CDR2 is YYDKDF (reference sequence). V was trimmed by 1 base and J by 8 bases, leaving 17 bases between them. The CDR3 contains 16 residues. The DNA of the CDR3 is TGTGCCACCAGCAGAGGTCTCAGGTCCCCAGGGGAAAAACTGTTTTTT. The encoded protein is CATSRGLRSPGEKLFF.

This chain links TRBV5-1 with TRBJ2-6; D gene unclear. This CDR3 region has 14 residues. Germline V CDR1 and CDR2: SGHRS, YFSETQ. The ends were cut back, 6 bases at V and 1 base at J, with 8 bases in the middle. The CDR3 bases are TGCGCCAGCAACGATCGGTCTGGGGCCAACGTCCTGACTTTC. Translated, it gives CASNDRSGANVLTF.

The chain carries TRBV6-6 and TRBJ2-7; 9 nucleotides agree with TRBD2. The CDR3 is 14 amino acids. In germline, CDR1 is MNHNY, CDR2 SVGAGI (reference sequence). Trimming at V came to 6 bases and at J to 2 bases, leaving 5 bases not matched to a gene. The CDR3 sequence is CASSATSGAYEQYF. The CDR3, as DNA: TGTGCCAGCAGCGCGACTAGCGGAGCCTACGAGCAGTACTTC.

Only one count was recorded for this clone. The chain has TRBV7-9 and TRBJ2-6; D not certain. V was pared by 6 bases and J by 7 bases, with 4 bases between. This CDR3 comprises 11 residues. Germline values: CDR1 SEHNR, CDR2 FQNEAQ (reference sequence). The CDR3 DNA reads TGTGCCAGCAGGGTAGCCAACGTCCTGACTTTC. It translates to CASRVANVLTF. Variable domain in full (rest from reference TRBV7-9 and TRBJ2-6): DTGVSQNPRHKITKRGQNVTFRCDPISEHNRLYWYRQTLGQGPEFLTYFQNEAQLEKSRLLSDRFSAERPKGSFSTLEIQRTEQGDSAMYLCASRVANVLTFGAGSRLTVL.

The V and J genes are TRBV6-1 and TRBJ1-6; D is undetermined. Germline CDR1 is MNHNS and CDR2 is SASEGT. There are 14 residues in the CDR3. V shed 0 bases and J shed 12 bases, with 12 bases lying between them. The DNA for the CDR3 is TGTGCCAGCAGTGAAGCGGGATTGAGCGGACCCCTCCACTTT. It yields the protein CASSEAGLSGPLHF.

CDR3 in DNA: TGTGCCAGCCTACAGGAGAGAGGTGAAGCTTTCTTT. Amino acids: CASLQERGEAFF. J is TRBJ1-1 and V is TRBV7-9; D is possibly TRBD1 (5 bases). The V gene lost 8 bases and the J gene lost 7 bases, with 14 bases spanning the gap. The CDR3 contains 12 residues. Germline values: CDR1 SEHNR, CDR2 FQNEAQ (reference sequence).

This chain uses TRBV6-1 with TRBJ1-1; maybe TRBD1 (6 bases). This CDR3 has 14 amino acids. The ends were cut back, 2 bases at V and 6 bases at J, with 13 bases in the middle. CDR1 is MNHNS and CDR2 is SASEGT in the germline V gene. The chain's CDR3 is CASSEPAQGSEAFF. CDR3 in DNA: TGTGCCAGCAGTGAACCAGCCCAGGGGTCTGAAGCTTTCTTT.

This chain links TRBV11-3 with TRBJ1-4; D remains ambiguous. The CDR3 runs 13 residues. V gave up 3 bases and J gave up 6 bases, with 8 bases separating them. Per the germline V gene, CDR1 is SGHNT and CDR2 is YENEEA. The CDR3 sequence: CASSLGRDEKLFF. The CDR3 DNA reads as TGTGCCAGCAGCTTGGGAAGGGATGAAAAACTGTTTTTT.

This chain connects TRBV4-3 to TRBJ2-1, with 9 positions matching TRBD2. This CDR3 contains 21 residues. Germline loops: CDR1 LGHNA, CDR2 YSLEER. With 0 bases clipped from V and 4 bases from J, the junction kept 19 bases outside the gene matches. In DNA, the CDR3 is TGCGCCAGCAGCCAAGATCAATTTCTGGTTGGGGCTAGCGGGGATTACAATGAGCAGTTCTTC. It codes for CASSQDQFLVGASGDYNEQFF.

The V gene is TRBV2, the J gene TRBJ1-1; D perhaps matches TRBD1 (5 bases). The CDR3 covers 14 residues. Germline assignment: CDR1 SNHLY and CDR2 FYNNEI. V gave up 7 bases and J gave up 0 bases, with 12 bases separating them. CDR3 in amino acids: CASTPQGLNTEAFF. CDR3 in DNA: TGTGCCAGCACTCCGCAGGGTCTGAACACTGAAGCTTTCTTT.

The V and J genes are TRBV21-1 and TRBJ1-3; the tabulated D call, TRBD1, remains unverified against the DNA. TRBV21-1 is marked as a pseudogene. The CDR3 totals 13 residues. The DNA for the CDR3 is TGTGCCAGAGGGGGCAGGACAGGAAACACCATATATTTT. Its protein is CARGGRTGNTIYF.

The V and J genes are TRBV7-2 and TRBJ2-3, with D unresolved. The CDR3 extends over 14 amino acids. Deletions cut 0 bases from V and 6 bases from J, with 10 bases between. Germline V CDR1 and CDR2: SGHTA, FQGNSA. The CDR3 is CASSLALGMDTQYF. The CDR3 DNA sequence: TGTGCCAGCAGCTTAGCTCTCGGAATGGATACGCAGTATTTT.

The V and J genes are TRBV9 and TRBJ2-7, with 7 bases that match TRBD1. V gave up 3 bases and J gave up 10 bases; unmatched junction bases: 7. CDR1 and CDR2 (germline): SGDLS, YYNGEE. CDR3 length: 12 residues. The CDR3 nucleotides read TGTGCCAGCAGCGCAAGGGGGCCCATCCAGTACTTC. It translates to CASSARGPIQYF.

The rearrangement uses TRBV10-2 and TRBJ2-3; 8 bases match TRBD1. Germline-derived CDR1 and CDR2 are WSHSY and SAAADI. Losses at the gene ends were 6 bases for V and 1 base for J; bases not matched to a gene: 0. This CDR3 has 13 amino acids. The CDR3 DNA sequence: TGCGCCAGCAGGACAGGGGGCACAGATACGCAGTATTTT. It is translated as CASRTGGTDTQYF.

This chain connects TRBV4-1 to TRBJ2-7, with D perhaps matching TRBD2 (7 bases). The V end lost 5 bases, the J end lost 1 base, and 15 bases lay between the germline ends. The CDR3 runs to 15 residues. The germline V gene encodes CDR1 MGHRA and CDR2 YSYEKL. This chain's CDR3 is CASSGGGGFSYEQYF. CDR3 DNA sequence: TGCGCCAGCAGCGGGGGGGGCGGGTTTTCCTACGAGCAGTACTTC.

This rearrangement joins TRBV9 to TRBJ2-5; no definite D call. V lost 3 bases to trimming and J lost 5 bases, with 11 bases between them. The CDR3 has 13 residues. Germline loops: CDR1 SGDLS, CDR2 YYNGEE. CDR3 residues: CASSAGLRETQYF. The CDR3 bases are TGTGCCAGCAGCGCCGGGTTACGGGAGACCCAGTACTTC.

The CDR3 DNA sequence: TGTGCCATCAGGGAGGGTGCTAGCGGCACTAGCACAGATACGCAGTATTTT. Its protein product is CAIREGASGTSTDTQYF. The rearrangement joins TRBV10-3 to TRBJ2-3; 7 positions match TRBD2. The CDR3 is 17 residues long. CDR1 ENHRY and CDR2 SYGVKD come from the germline V gene. The V segment lost 6 bases and the J segment 0 bases; nucleotides outside the gene matches: 12.

The CDR3 is CASSQDRGDEQFF. The CDR3 coding sequence is TGCGCCAGCAGCCAAGACAGGGGCGATGAGCAGTTCTTC. This chain uses TRBV4-1 with TRBJ2-1; possible D gene TRBD1, 6 bases. V lost 0 bases and J 8 bases, leaving 8 bases between the germline ends. In germline, CDR1 is MGHRA, CDR2 YSYEKL. The CDR3 runs 13 residues.